These T cell receptor beta chains were read from a single sample in a study of cytomegalovirus exposure and HLA in healthy donors. Sequencing used immunoSEQ multiplex PCR; TCRdb keeps in-frame clones, though not all of them. Among under 85,000 clones listed, around 70% were seen once. Sequenced input: PBMCs. Receptors were obtained from a woman between 25 and 40 years old in good health and CMV-seropositive. CDR3s include the opening cysteine and the closing phenylalanine or tryptophan. Each record gives: J gene, D gene, V gene, clone size, CDR3 protein, CDR3 DNA. A D gene is named only where the DNA matches it firmly. Where a row states a size, it is once, few, many or the class of an expanded clone; other rows omit it.

J gene: TRBJ1-5
D gene: NA
V gene: TRBV27
clone size: NA
CDR3 protein: CASSLQGNQPQHF
CDR3 DNA: TGTGCCAGCAGTTTACAGGGCAATCAGCCCCAGCATTTT

J gene: TRBJ2-5
D gene: NA
V gene: TRBV7-9
clone size: NA
CDR3 protein: CASSFYRALQETQYF
CDR3 DNA: TGTGCCAGCAGCTTCTACAGGGCCCTTCAAGAGACCCAGTACTTC

J gene: TRBJ1-1
D gene: NA
V gene: TRBV29-1
clone size: NA
CDR3 protein: CSVGVGQSLNTEAFF
CDR3 DNA: TGCAGCGTTGGGGTCGGACAGAGTTTGAACACTGAAGCTTTCTTT

J gene: TRBJ2-1
D gene: TRBD2
V gene: TRBV5-1
clone size: NA
CDR3 protein: CASSLEGGSSYNEQFF
CDR3 DNA: TGCGCCAGCAGCTTGGAAGGCGGGAGCTCCTACAATGAGCAGTTCTTC

J gene: TRBJ2-3
D gene: TRBD2
V gene: TRBV13
clone size: few
CDR3 protein: CASSQAGTGTDTQYF
CDR3 DNA: TGTGCCAGCAGCCAAGCGGGAACAGGCACAGATACGCAGTATTTT

J gene: TRBJ1-1
D gene: NA
V gene: TRBV28
clone size: NA
CDR3 protein: CASSLLPGDEAFF
CDR3 DNA: TGTGCCAGCAGTTTATTACCGGGGGATGAAGCTTTCTTT

J gene: TRBJ2-4
D gene: NA
V gene: TRBV27
clone size: NA
CDR3 protein: CASSFDRNIQYF
CDR3 DNA: TGTGCCAGCAGTTTCGACAGAAACATTCAGTACTTC

J gene: TRBJ2-7
D gene: TRBD2
V gene: TRBV6-5
clone size: NA
CDR3 protein: CASSYLGTSGGYEQYF
CDR3 DNA: TGTGCCAGCAGTTACCTGGGAACTAGCGGAGGTTACGAGCAGTACTTC

J gene: TRBJ2-2
D gene: NA
V gene: TRBV6-5
clone size: NA
CDR3 protein: CASSWTEHTGELFF
CDR3 DNA: TGTGCCAGCAGCTGGACAGAACACACCGGGGAGCTGTTTTTT

J gene: TRBJ1-3
D gene: NA
V gene: TRBV30
clone size: few
CDR3 protein: CAWSVSNSGNTIYF
CDR3 DNA: TGTGCCTGGAGTGTCAGTAACTCTGGAAACACCATATATTTT